Listed below are T cell receptor beta chains from one sample, sequenced in a study of T cell responses to AZD1222 COVID-19 vaccine. Produced via immunoSEQ multiplex PCR; TCRdb's table is partial and in-frame only. The sample shows approximately 94,000 clones, around nine tenths of them seen only once. The sample consisted of peripheral blood, taken on day 0 of AZD1222 vaccination. All receptors derive from an adult in good health. The CDR3 runs from the conserved cysteine through the conserved F or W. Fields, in order: clone size, J gene, D gene, V gene, CDR3 DNA, CDR3 protein. D genes are given only for firm matches. Some rows mark clone size as missing; the rest say once, few, many or name a class of expanded clone.

clone size: -; J gene: TRBJ1-2; D gene: -; V gene: TRBV6-5; CDR3 DNA: TGTGCTACTTCGAAAGCGGCCCATGGCTACACCTTC; CDR3 protein: CATSKAAHGYTF
clone size: -; J gene: TRBJ1-2; D gene: -; V gene: TRBV18; CDR3 DNA: TGTGCCAGCTCACCGGGGCGAACAGCCGAGTATGGCTACACCTTC; CDR3 protein: CASSPGRTAEYGYTF
clone size: -; J gene: TRBJ1-1; D gene: -; V gene: TRBV2; CDR3 DNA: TGTGCCAGCAGGAAACAGGGAGGGGGAGCTTTCTTT; CDR3 protein: CASRKQGGGAFF
clone size: -; J gene: TRBJ1-4; D gene: -; V gene: TRBV10-3; CDR3 DNA: TGTGCCATCAGCGACCGGGACCCCAATGAAAAACTGTTTTTT; CDR3 protein: CAISDRDPNEKLFF
clone size: -; J gene: TRBJ2-3; D gene: TRBD1; V gene: TRBV6-5; CDR3 DNA: TGTGCCAGCAGAACGGACAGGGACACGCAGTATTTT; CDR3 protein: CASRTDRDTQYF
clone size: -; J gene: TRBJ1-1; D gene: TRBD1; V gene: TRBV9; CDR3 DNA: TGTGCCAGCAGGGCAGCAGGGGGCACTGAAGCTTTCTTT; CDR3 protein: CASRAAGGTEAFF
clone size: -; J gene: TRBJ1-1; D gene: -; V gene: TRBV6-5; CDR3 DNA: TGTGCCACCACAGAACACGTGAACACTGAAGCTTTCTTT; CDR3 protein: CATTEHVNTEAFF
clone size: -; J gene: TRBJ2-3; D gene: -; V gene: TRBV7-9; CDR3 DNA: TGTGCCAGCAGCTTAAATGCGGGTGCTAACACAGATACGCAGTATTTT; CDR3 protein: CASSLNAGANTDTQYF
clone size: -; J gene: TRBJ2-2; D gene: -; V gene: TRBV7-2; CDR3 DNA: TGTGCCAGCAGCCCAAAGCGTTACGGCTCCGGGGAGCTGTTTTTT; CDR3 protein: CASSPKRYGSGELFF
clone size: -; J gene: TRBJ1-5; D gene: -; V gene: TRBV7-2; CDR3 DNA: TGTGCCAGCAGCTTAGGCCCGGGGGCTAATCAGCCCCAGCATTTT; CDR3 protein: CASSLGPGANQPQHF
clone size: -; J gene: TRBJ2-1; D gene: -; V gene: TRBV9; CDR3 DNA: TGTGCCAGCAGCGTAGTAGGGAACAATGAGCAGTTCTTC; CDR3 protein: CASSVVGNNEQFF
clone size: -; J gene: TRBJ1-1; D gene: TRBD1; V gene: TRBV29-1; CDR3 DNA: TGCAGCGTCGTATGGACAGGGGGTGACACTGAAGCTTTCTTT; CDR3 protein: CSVVWTGGDTEAFF
clone size: -; J gene: TRBJ2-7; D gene: -; V gene: TRBV5-1; CDR3 DNA: TGCGCCAGCAGCAATGGAAGGGGCAGTCCCTACGAGCAGTACTTC; CDR3 protein: CASSNGRGSPYEQYF
clone size: -; J gene: TRBJ2-7; D gene: -; V gene: TRBV15; CDR3 DNA: TGTGCCACCAGCAGAGAGGGCCAGGGAGGATACGAGCAGTACTTC; CDR3 protein: CATSREGQGGYEQYF
clone size: few; J gene: TRBJ2-2; D gene: -; V gene: TRBV30; CDR3 DNA: TGTGCCTGGAACTACAGGGAGGCCGGGGAGCTGTTTTTT; CDR3 protein: CAWNYREAGELFF
clone size: -; J gene: TRBJ1-4; D gene: -; V gene: TRBV4-3; CDR3 DNA: TGCGCCAGCAGCCCCAGATCTTGGCACCCTAATGAAAAACTGTTTTTT; CDR3 protein: CASSPRSWHPNEKLFF
clone size: -; J gene: TRBJ1-2; D gene: TRBD1; V gene: TRBV15; CDR3 DNA: TGTGCCACCAGCAGAGAAAGGACAGGTGGGGGCTACACCTTC; CDR3 protein: CATSRERTGGGYTF
clone size: -; J gene: TRBJ2-5; D gene: -; V gene: TRBV5-5; CDR3 DNA: TGTGCCAGCAGCCCACCGGGCTCAGGGACCCAGTACTTC; CDR3 protein: CASSPPGSGTQYF
clone size: -; J gene: TRBJ2-7; D gene: -; V gene: TRBV7-2; CDR3 DNA: TGTGCCAGCAGCTCACAAAGGGCCGACGAGCAGTACTTC; CDR3 protein: CASSSQRADEQYF
clone size: -; J gene: TRBJ2-7; D gene: -; V gene: TRBV19; CDR3 DNA: TGTGCCAGTAGTCGCGCAGGGCTAACCTACGAGCAGTACTTC; CDR3 protein: CASSRAGLTYEQYF
clone size: -; J gene: TRBJ1-1; D gene: TRBD1; V gene: TRBV14; CDR3 DNA: TGTGCCAGCAGCCATCTTGGACAGGGGAACACTGAAGCTTTCTTT; CDR3 protein: CASSHLGQGNTEAFF
clone size: -; J gene: TRBJ2-7; D gene: -; V gene: TRBV6-2/TRBV6-3; CDR3 DNA: TGTGCCAGCAGTCGATATGGTTCAGGGGTTTCCTACGAGCAGTACTTC; CDR3 protein: CASSRYGSGVSYEQYF
clone size: -; J gene: TRBJ1-5; D gene: -; V gene: TRBV7-6; CDR3 DNA: TGTGCCAGCAGCGCCGATCAGGGCCAGCCCCAGCATTTT; CDR3 protein: CASSADQGQPQHF
clone size: once; J gene: TRBJ1-2; D gene: -; V gene: TRBV5-1; CDR3 DNA: TGCGCCAGCAGCCCTCCGTGGACTGCGTACGGCTACACCTTC; CDR3 protein: CASSPPWTAYGYTF
clone size: few; J gene: TRBJ1-1; D gene: -; V gene: TRBV10-2; CDR3 DNA: TGCGCCAGCAATACAGGGAACACTGAAGCTTTCTTT; CDR3 protein: CASNTGNTEAFF
clone size: -; J gene: TRBJ2-2; D gene: -; V gene: TRBV2; CDR3 DNA: TGTGCCAGCAAGAAAGAGGTCGGGGAGCTGTTTTTT; CDR3 protein: CASKKEVGELFF
clone size: -; J gene: TRBJ1-2; D gene: -; V gene: TRBV10-2; CDR3 DNA: TGCGCCAGCAGTGAGCCAGGGTGGCGGGGCTACACCTTC; CDR3 protein: CASSEPGWRGYTF
clone size: -; J gene: TRBJ1-2; D gene: -; V gene: TRBV7-9; CDR3 DNA: TGTGCCAGCAGCTCGCACAGTGCCCGTCAGGGCTACACCTTC; CDR3 protein: CASSSHSARQGYTF
clone size: -; J gene: TRBJ2-5; D gene: TRBD2; V gene: TRBV7-9; CDR3 DNA: TGTGCCAGCAGCCTGGGACTAGCGGGAGGAGAGACCCAGTACTTC; CDR3 protein: CASSLGLAGGETQYF
clone size: -; J gene: TRBJ2-1; D gene: TRBD2; V gene: TRBV9; CDR3 DNA: TGTGCCAGCAGCGTAGTGGGCGGGAGAGACTACAATGAGCAGTTCTTC; CDR3 protein: CASSVVGGRDYNEQFF
clone size: -; J gene: TRBJ1-1; D gene: TRBD1; V gene: TRBV23-1; CDR3 DNA: TGCGCCAGCCGGGACAGGGGGGCTTTCTTT; CDR3 protein: CASRDRGAFF
clone size: few; J gene: TRBJ2-4; D gene: -; V gene: TRBV21-1; CDR3 DNA: TGTGCCAGCAGCAAAGCGGCAGGGCGCAACATTCAGTACTTC; CDR3 protein: CASSKAAGRNIQYF
clone size: -; J gene: TRBJ2-1; D gene: -; V gene: TRBV14; CDR3 DNA: TGTGCCAGCAGCCAGGCTTATGAGCAGTTCTTC; CDR3 protein: CASSQAYEQFF
clone size: -; J gene: TRBJ1-1; D gene: -; V gene: TRBV4-1; CDR3 DNA: TGCGCCAGCAGCCAGGGGGGGGCCCCCGGCACTGAAGCTTTCTTT; CDR3 protein: CASSQGGAPGTEAFF
clone size: -; J gene: TRBJ1-3; D gene: -; V gene: TRBV7-8; CDR3 DNA: TGTGCCAGCAGCTTAGTTGGAAACACCATATATTTT; CDR3 protein: CASSLVGNTIYF
clone size: once; J gene: TRBJ1-1; D gene: TRBD1; V gene: TRBV7-9; CDR3 DNA: TGTGCCAGCAGCCCCCGACAGGGGAGGTTCGGCACTGAAGCTTTCTTT; CDR3 protein: CASSPRQGRFGTEAFF
clone size: -; J gene: TRBJ2-3; D gene: -; V gene: TRBV12-3/TRBV12-4; CDR3 DNA: TGTGCCAGCAGACCCGGGGCGCATACGCAGTATTTT; CDR3 protein: CASRPGAHTQYF
clone size: once; J gene: TRBJ2-7; D gene: -; V gene: TRBV25-1; CDR3 DNA: TGTGCCAGCAGTGGGGCAGGGACCTACGAGCAGTACTTC; CDR3 protein: CASSGAGTYEQYF
clone size: once; J gene: TRBJ2-7; D gene: -; V gene: TRBV6-2/TRBV6-3; CDR3 DNA: TGTGCCAGCAGTTACATGGGGAATCGGGCGGGCTACGAGCAGTACTTC; CDR3 protein: CASSYMGNRAGYEQYF
clone size: -; J gene: TRBJ2-7; D gene: TRBD1; V gene: TRBV11-3; CDR3 DNA: TGTGCCAGCAGCTTAGGACAGGGGCCCTACGAGCAGTACTTC; CDR3 protein: CASSLGQGPYEQYF
clone size: -; J gene: TRBJ1-5; D gene: -; V gene: TRBV2; CDR3 DNA: TGTGCCAGCAGTGAAGAGGGGACCTATCAGCCCCAGCATTTT; CDR3 protein: CASSEEGTYQPQHF
clone size: -; J gene: TRBJ1-2; D gene: -; V gene: TRBV4-3; CDR3 DNA: TGCGCCAGCAGCCAAGAGCCGGGGGGCATAGGAGGCTACACCTTC; CDR3 protein: CASSQEPGGIGGYTF